Shown below are 10 T cell receptor beta chains from a single sample sequenced in a study of blood T cell repertoires in COVID-19. Method: immunoSEQ multiplex PCR; TCRdb's copy keeps in-frame clones and lacks some. This table has 200,000 to 250,000 clones, roughly 85% appearing once. Sequenced input: PBMCs or T cells enriched from blood (not recorded which). These receptors were taken from a woman aged 50 to 65 who had been exposed to COVID-19.

This clone has more than one count but fewer than ten. The rearrangement uses TRBV5-1 and TRBJ1-1, with D hard to call. Germline-derived CDR1 and CDR2 are SGHRS and YFSETQ. The CDR3 runs 14 residues. The V end was cut by 4 bases, the J end by 5 bases, with 15 bases between. The CDR3 here is CASSRERRETEAFF. The CDR3 bases are TGCGCCAGCAGCCGCGAGAGGCGAGAAACTGAAGCTTTCTTT.

V is TRBV7-2 and J is TRBJ1-3; 7 bases match TRBD1. V lost 5 bases, J lost 0 bases, and 7 bases stayed unmatched. CDR3 length: 16 residues. Germline V gene lookup returns CDR1 SGHTA and CDR2 FQGNSA. The CDR3 region is CASSLTTGFSGNTIYF. DNA for the CDR3: TGTGCCAGCAGCCTAACGACAGGGTTCTCTGGAAACACCATATATTTT.

The chain carries TRBV5-5 and TRBJ2-1; the D gene is possibly TRBD2 (6 bases). This CDR3 spans 17 amino acids. Trimming left V 4 bases short and J 8 bases short, with 25 bases between. CDR1 and CDR2 (germline): SGHKS, YYEKEE (reference sequence). The CDR3 region is CASSLRGSGGVVDEQFF. The CDR3 DNA is TGTGCCAGCAGCCTACGTGGTTCGGGCGGGGTGGTCGATGAGCAGTTCTTC.

J is TRBJ2-7 and V is TRBV13; 7 bases map to TRBD1. J lost 6 bases, V lost 5 bases, and 4 bases had no gene match. This CDR3 has 12 residues. CDR1 PRHDT and CDR2 FYEKMQ come from the germline V gene (reference sequence). In nucleotides, the CDR3 is TGTGCCAGCAGCACAAGACAGGGCGAGCAGTACTTC. It codes for CASSTRQGEQYF.

This rearrangement joins TRBV10-2 to TRBJ2-7; D not resolved. There are 14 residues in the CDR3. Germline CDR1 WSHSY, CDR2 SAAADI. Trimming took 3 bases from V and 2 from J, leaving 11 bases between them. DNA for the CDR3: TGCGCCAGCAGTGATCGGGTCCTAACCTACGAGCAGTACTTC. Translated: CASSDRVLTYEQYF.

The chain uses TRBV3-1 (or the pseudogene TRBV3-2) and TRBJ1-6, with D possibly being TRBD1 (5 bases). CDR1 is LGHDT and CDR2 is YNNKEL in the germline V gene (reference sequence). The V end was cut by 1 base, the J end by 7 bases, with 11 bases between. This CDR3 has 15 residues. CDR3 sequence (DNA): TGTGCCAGCAGCCAAGTTGGAAGGGGAAATTCACCCCTCCACTTT. The encoded protein is CASSQVGRGNSPLHF.

The gene calls are TRBV27 and TRBJ2-7; a weak D match, TRBD2 (6 bases). The CDR3 totals 16 residues. Trimming took 5 bases from V and 3 from J, leaving 20 bases between them. Germline CDR1 and CDR2: MNHEY and SMNVEV (reference sequence). The CDR3: CASSLSPGTGSYEQYF. The CDR3 DNA follows: TGTGCCAGCAGTCTGAGCCCCGGGACTGGAAGCTACGAGCAGTACTTC.

This clone was detected many times. Other DNA sequences from this sample encode an identical CDR3 as well. The V gene is TRBV5-1, the J gene TRBJ2-3; 7 bases are shared with TRBD1. CDR1 is SGHRS, CDR2 YFSETQ, per germline. The CDR3 runs to 14 residues. Trimming took 3 bases from V and 1 from J; bases not matched to a gene: 2. The chain's CDR3 is CASSSGQGTDTQYF. Written as DNA, the CDR3 is TGCGCCAGCAGCTCCGGACAGGGCACAGATACGCAGTATTTT.

The chain has TRBV5-4 and TRBJ2-4; no clear D. V lost 3 bases to trimming and J lost 0 bases, with 16 bases between them. This CDR3 is 17 amino acids long. Looked up from germline, CDR1 is SGHNT and CDR2 is YYREEE (reference sequence). The CDR3 reads CASSSSGFSIAKNIQYF. The CDR3 DNA sequence: TGTGCCAGCAGCTCATCGGGTTTCTCCATAGCCAAAAACATTCAGTACTTC.

This chain connects TRBV5-1 to TRBJ2-1, with 11 bases matching TRBD2. The CDR3 contains 16 residues. CDR1 SGHRS and CDR2 YFSETQ come from the germline V gene. Trimming removed 2 bases from V and 4 bases from J; junction bases left unmatched: 5. CDR3 nucleotide sequence: TGCGCCAGCAGCTTCACGACTAGCGGGGAGTACAATGAGCAGTTCTTC. This encodes CASSFTTSGEYNEQFF.